Listed here are 20 T cell receptor beta chains from one sample, sequenced in a study of T cell responses to AZD1222 COVID-19 vaccine (dated by TCRdb to about 2021). Interpreted using the paper, the time point label stands for: baseline before first vaccination. Library prep was done by the immunoSEQ multiplex PCR assay. As stored in TCRdb, this immuneACCESS dataset retains in-frame rearrangements with V and J assigned. A fraction of the clones does not appear; measured against another copy, unresolved V genes explain less than half of the discrepancy, and the remainder lacks a known reason. For this sample there are 90,000 to 100,000 clones; 80% to 90% appear just once. The top ten hold approximately 7% of the sample. Sequencing was performed on peripheral blood, taken on day 0 of AZD1222 vaccination. These receptors were obtained from an adult in good health.

This clone was observed once. CDR3 sequence reads: CASSPRTGTQETQYF. CDR3 sequence (DNA): TGTGCCAGCAGCCCACGTACGGGCACACAAGAGACCCAGTACTTC. The V gene is TRBV7-6, the J gene TRBJ2-5; D gene ambiguous. Between the trimmed V and J ends, which lost 5 bases and 2 bases, there was a span of 15 bases. Germline assignment: CDR1 SGHVS and CDR2 FNYEAQ. The CDR3 runs 15 residues.

This sequence joins TRBV5-1 and TRBJ2-1; D might be TRBD2 (6 bases). The germline gives CDR1 SGHRS, CDR2 YFSETQ. V lost 0 bases and J lost 10, with 11 bases in between. This CDR3 contains 13 residues. CDR3 nucleotide sequence: TGCGCCAGCAGCTTGGCCACGGGAGTCGAGCAGTTCTTC. This sequence encodes CASSLATGVEQFF.

The chain employs TRBV7-9 and TRBJ2-6, with 10 positions matching TRBD1. The CDR3 extends over 16 amino acids. Germline V lookup: CDR1 SEHNR, CDR2 FQNEAQ (reference sequence). V lost 5 bases, J lost 1 base, and 2 bases stayed unmatched. The CDR3 loop is CASSRTGGSGANVLTF. The DNA of the CDR3 is TGTGCCAGCAGCCGGACAGGGGGTTCTGGGGCCAACGTCCTGACTTTC.

The rearrangement joins TRBV27 to TRBJ1-1; D remains ambiguous. V was cut by 3 bases and J by 1 base, with 6 bases left in between. This CDR3 is 13 amino acids long. Germline lookup yields CDR1 MNHEY and CDR2 SMNVEV (reference sequence). The CDR3 loop reads CASSFWRNTEAFF. The CDR3 coding sequence is TGTGCCAGCAGTTTTTGGAGGAACACTGAAGCTTTCTTT.

The chain uses TRBV18 and TRBJ2-2, with unresolved D. CDR1 is KGHSH and CDR2 is LQKENI in the germline V gene. The CDR3 runs 14 residues. Deletions cut 2 bases from V and 2 bases from J, with 6 bases between. The CDR3 loop reads CASSPAANTGELFF. DNA for the CDR3: TGTGCCAGCTCACCAGCAGCTAACACCGGGGAGCTGTTTTTT.

This clone came up once. The chain joins TRBV20-1 to TRBJ1-1, with no clear D. The V gene's germline CDR1 is DFQATT and CDR2 SNEGSKA (reference sequence). The CDR3 has 14 residues. V was shortened by 3 bases and J by 1 base, with 12 bases between the two germline ends. In DNA form, the CDR3 reads TGCAGTGCTAGTATCCCATGGGGGAACACTGAAGCTTTCTTT. Protein sequence: CSASIPWGNTEAFF.

The chain uses TRBV20-1 and TRBJ1-1; D ambiguous. CDR1 DFQATT and CDR2 SNEGSKA come from the germline V gene (reference sequence). The CDR3 loop spans 11 amino acids. V was clipped by 6 bases and J by 7 bases, with 12 bases between them. Written as DNA, the CDR3 is TGCAGTGCCGAGAACGGCATTGAAGCTTTCTTT. Its protein is CSAENGIEAFF.

V and J are TRBV5-4 and TRBJ1-2; 8 nucleotides match TRBD1. This CDR3 region has 15 residues. The germline V gene encodes CDR1 SGHNT and CDR2 YYREEE (reference sequence). Trimming at V came to 4 bases and at J to 8 bases, leaving 13 bases not matched to a gene. CDR3 coding DNA: TGTGCCAGCAGCCTCCCTAAGCAGGGGGCACACGGCTACACCTTC. The encoded protein is CASSLPKQGAHGYTF. Using reference TRBV5-4 and TRBJ1-2 for the parts outside the CDR3, the full variable domain is ETGVTQSPTHLIKTRGQQVTLRCSSQSGHNTVSWYQQALGQGPQFIFQYYREEENGRGNFPPRFSGLQFPNYSSELNVNALELDDSALYLCASSLPKQGAHGYTFGSGTRLTVV.

The rearrangement uses TRBV19 and TRBJ2-7, with TRBD1 identical over 7 bases. The V and J ends lost 2 bases and 3 bases, in that order; junction bases with no gene match: 4. The CDR3 extends over 14 amino acids. Germline V gene data show CDR1 as LNHDA and CDR2 as SQIVND (reference sequence). The CDR3 nucleotides read TGTGCCAGTAGTATAAGGACAGGCGTCTACGAGCAGTACTTC. Encoded protein: CASSIRTGVYEQYF.

The rearrangement links TRBV5-8 to TRBJ2-5; D ambiguous. The CDR3 length is 12 residues. The V gene's germline CDR1 is SGHTS and CDR2 YDEGEE. The V gene lost 1 base and the J gene lost 6 bases, with 7 bases spanning the gap. In DNA, the CDR3 is TGTGCCAGCAGCTTGATTAAGCAGACCCAGTACTTC. It specifies CASSLIKQTQYF.

This chain uses TRBV28 with TRBJ1-5, with 8 bases fitting TRBD1. The germline V gene has CDR1 MDHEN and CDR2 SYDVKM. This CDR3 region has 12 residues. V was pared by 8 bases and J by 6 bases, with 3 bases of the junction left unmatched. The CDR3 protein is CASSGGRQPQHF. Here the CDR3 DNA reads TGTGCCAGCTCAGGGGGCCGTCAGCCCCAGCATTTT.

The chain employs TRBV18 and TRBJ1-1; unclear D gene. Germline V lookup: CDR1 KGHSH, CDR2 LQKENI. The CDR3 runs to 13 residues. V was shortened by 3 bases and J by 10 bases, with 15 bases between the two germline ends. The CDR3 sequence: CASSPATYLVAFF. The DNA for the CDR3 is TGTGCCAGCTCACCCGCGACCTACCTCGTAGCTTTCTTT.

The chain employs TRBV11-3 and TRBJ2-5; D may be TRBD2 (5 bases). The CDR3 has 13 amino acids. CDR1 and CDR2 (germline): SGHNT, YENEEA. The germline V and J ends were trimmed by 5 bases and 2 bases, with 9 bases remaining between them. The DNA of the CDR3 is TGTGCCAGCAGCAGTCGGGGACAAGAGACCCAGTACTTC. It encodes CASSSRGQETQYF.

J is TRBJ1-5 and V is TRBV6-5, with a tentative D call TRBD1 (6 bases). The CDR3 is made up of 14 amino acids. Germline V CDR1 and CDR2: MNHEY, SVGAGI. V was shortened by 11 bases and J by 3 bases, with 17 bases between the two germline ends. CDR3 DNA: TGTGCCTGCTTTAGCGGGGGCAACAATCAGCCCCAGCATTTT. Residues: CACFSGGNNQPQHF.

The CDR3 DNA reads as TGTGCCAGCAGTACCCGGACAGGGGGACCCAATCAGCCCCAGCATTTT. Translation gives CASSTRTGGPNQPQHF. V gene TRBV28 combines with J gene TRBJ1-5; 10 nucleotides match TRBD1. The CDR3 length is 16 residues. Trimming removed 5 bases from V and 3 bases from J; junction bases left unmatched: 7. Germline CDR1 and CDR2: MDHEN and SYDVKM.

The J gene is TRBJ1-2, the V gene TRBV10-2; TRBD1 aligns across 8 bases. V lost 7 bases, J lost 4 bases, and 8 bases stayed unmatched. Per germline, CDR1 WSHSY and CDR2 SAAADI. This CDR3 contains 14 residues. CDR3 residues: CASNPTGAIYGYTF. The DNA of the CDR3 is TGCGCCAGCAATCCGACAGGGGCCATCTATGGCTACACCTTC.

The chain combines TRBV27 with TRBJ2-3; 7 positions match TRBD2. V lost 2 bases and J lost 4; bases outside the gene matches: 12. Per germline, CDR1 MNHEY and CDR2 SMNVEV (reference sequence). The CDR3 consists of 17 residues. The CDR3 sequence: CASSLRARTSWSDTQYF. The CDR3 bases are TGTGCCAGCAGTTTAAGGGCGCGGACTAGTTGGTCAGATACGCAGTATTTT.

This clone was seen once. V and J are TRBV6-1 and TRBJ2-1; no clear D gene. The CDR3 sequence is 12 residues long. V lost 8 bases and J lost 5, with 10 bases in between. Per the germline V gene, CDR1 is MNHNS and CDR2 is SASEGT. Here the CDR3 reads CASLKQDNEQFF. The CDR3 bases are TGTGCCAGCCTTAAGCAGGACAATGAGCAGTTCTTC.

This chain uses TRBV12-2 with TRBJ1-3; the DNA was not used to check the table's D call, TRBD1. TRBV12-2 constitutes a pseudogene. The CDR3 is 15 amino acids. This chain's CDR3 is CASRSPQGRGNTIYF. In DNA, the CDR3 is TGTGCAAGTCGCTCCCCCCAGGGGCGTGGAAACACCATATATTTT.

J is TRBJ2-4 and V is TRBV29-1, with a weak D call TRBD1 (6 bases). Trimming took off 7 bases at V and 2 bases at J, with 15 bases between the two ends. The CDR3 sequence is 14 residues long. Germline CDR1 is SQVTM and CDR2 is ANQGSEA. The CDR3 protein is CSALTGDTKNIQYF. The CDR3 nucleotides read TGCAGCGCACTGACAGGAGACACCAAAAACATTCAGTACTTC.